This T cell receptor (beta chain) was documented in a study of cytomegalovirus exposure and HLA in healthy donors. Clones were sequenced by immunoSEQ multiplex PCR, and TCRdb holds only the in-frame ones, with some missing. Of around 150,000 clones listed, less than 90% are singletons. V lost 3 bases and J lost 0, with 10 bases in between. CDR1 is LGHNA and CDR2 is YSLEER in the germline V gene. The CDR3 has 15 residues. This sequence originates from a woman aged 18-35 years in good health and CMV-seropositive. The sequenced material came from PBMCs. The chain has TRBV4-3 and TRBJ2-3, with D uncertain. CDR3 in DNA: TGCGCCAGCAGCCAGAACCCTATCAGCACAGATACGCAGTATTTT. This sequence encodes CASSQNPISTDTQYF.